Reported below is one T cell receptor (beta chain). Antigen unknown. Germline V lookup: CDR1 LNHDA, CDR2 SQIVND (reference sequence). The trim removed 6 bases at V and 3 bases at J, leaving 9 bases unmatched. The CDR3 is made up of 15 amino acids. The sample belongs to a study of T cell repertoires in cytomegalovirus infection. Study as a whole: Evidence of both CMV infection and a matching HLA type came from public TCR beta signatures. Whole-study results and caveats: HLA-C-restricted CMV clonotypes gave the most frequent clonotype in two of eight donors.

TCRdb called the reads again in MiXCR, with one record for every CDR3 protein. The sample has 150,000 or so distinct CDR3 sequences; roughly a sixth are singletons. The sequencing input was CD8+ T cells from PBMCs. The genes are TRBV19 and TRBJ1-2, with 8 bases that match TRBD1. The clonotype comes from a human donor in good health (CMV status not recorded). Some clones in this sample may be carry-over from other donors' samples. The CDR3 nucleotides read TGTGCCAGTAGCGACACCGGGACAGGTGACTATGGCTACACCTTC. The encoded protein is CASSDTGTGDYGYTF.